This T cell receptor (beta chain) was retrieved from a study of OX40 agonist ivuxolimab in advanced cancers. Study-wide background: Patients undergoing dose escalation presented with hepatocellular carcinoma, melanoma, renal cell or head and neck cancer. Three patients responded partially, comprising one with hepatocellular carcinoma and two with cutaneous melanoma.

Clones were read by immunoSEQ multiplex PCR, and TCRdb kept only the in-frame ones, dropping some. The data contain 65,000 to 70,000 clones, approximately 93% of them singletons. CDR3 length: 14 amino acids. Deletions cut 1 base from V and 8 bases from J, with 9 bases between. Germline loops: CDR1 LNHDA, CDR2 SQIVND (reference sequence). The sample consisted of CD4+ or CD8+ T cells sorted from blood, taken in a trial of the OX40 agonist ivuxolimab. This receptor was taken from an adult with an advanced solid tumor such as melanoma, head and neck, liver or kidney cancer. The rearrangement joins TRBV19 to TRBJ1-6; D gene ambiguous. CDR3 nucleotide sequence: TGTGCCAGTAGTATAGGCAGCGGCGATTCACCCCTCCACTTT. Its translation: CASSIGSGDSPLHF.